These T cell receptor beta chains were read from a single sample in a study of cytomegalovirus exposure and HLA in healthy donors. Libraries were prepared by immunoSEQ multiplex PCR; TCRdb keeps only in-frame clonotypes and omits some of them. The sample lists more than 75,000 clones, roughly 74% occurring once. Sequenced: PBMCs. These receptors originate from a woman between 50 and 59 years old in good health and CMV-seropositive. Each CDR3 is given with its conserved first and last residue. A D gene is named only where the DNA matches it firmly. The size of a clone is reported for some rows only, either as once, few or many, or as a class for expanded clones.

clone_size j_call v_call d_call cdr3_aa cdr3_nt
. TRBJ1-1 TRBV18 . CASSPRGQGITEAFF TGTGCCAGCTCACCACGCGGGCAGGGGATCACTGAAGCTTTCTTT
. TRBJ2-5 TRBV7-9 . CASSLAHGFQETQYF TGTGCCAGCAGCTTAGCCCACGGGTTCCAAGAGACCCAGTACTTC
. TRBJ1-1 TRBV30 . CAWTLNTEAFF TGTGCCTGGACTTTGAACACTGAAGCTTTCTTT
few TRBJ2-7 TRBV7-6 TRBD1 CASSPRGQLGSGEQYF TGTGCCAGCAGCCCCCGGGGACAGCTCGGAAGTGGCGAGCAGTACTTC
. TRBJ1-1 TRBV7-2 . CASSLSTGMNTEAFF TGTGCCAGCAGCTTGTCCACGGGGATGAACACTGAAGCTTTCTTT
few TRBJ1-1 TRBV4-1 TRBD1 CASSSQTGRITEAFF TGCGCCAGCAGCTCCCAGACAGGGCGGATTACTGAAGCTTTCTTT
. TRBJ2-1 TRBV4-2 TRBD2 CASSHSGGSSYNEQFF TGTGCCAGCAGCCACTCCGGGGGGAGCTCCTACAATGAGCAGTTCTTC
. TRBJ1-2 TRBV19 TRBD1 CASSIRVGTANYGYTF TGTGCCAGTAGTATTAGGGTGGGGACAGCGAACTATGGCTACACCTTC
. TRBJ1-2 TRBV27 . CASSSRGAILYGYTF TGTGCCAGCAGTTCTAGAGGAGCGATACTTTATGGCTACACCTTC
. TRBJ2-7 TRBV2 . CASSEGPYEQYF TGTGCCAGCAGTGAAGGTCCATACGAGCAGTACTTC
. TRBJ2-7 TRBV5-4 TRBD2 CASSPGLVAYEQYF TGTGCCAGCAGCCCAGGACTAGTGGCCTACGAGCAGTACTTC
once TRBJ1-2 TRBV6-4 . CASKWGNYGYTF TGTGCCAGCAAATGGGGCAACTATGGCTACACCTTC
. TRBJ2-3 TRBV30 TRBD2 CAWSVARASGRDTQYF TGTGCCTGGAGTGTGGCCCGAGCTAGCGGGAGGGATACGCAGTATTTT
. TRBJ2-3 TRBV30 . CAWSGSDTQYF TGTGCCTGGAGCGGGTCAGATACGCAGTATTTT
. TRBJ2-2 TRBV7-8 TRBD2 CASSLTSGRTGELFF TGTGCCAGCAGCTTAACTAGCGGGAGGACCGGGGAGCTGTTTTTT
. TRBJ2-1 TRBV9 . CASSVEAGKYNEQFF TGTGCCAGCAGCGTAGAGGCGGGAAAGTACAATGAGCAGTTCTTC
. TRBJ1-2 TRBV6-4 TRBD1 CASSPQDRGPEGYTF TGTGCCAGCAGCCCCCAGGACAGGGGGCCAGAGGGCTACACCTTC
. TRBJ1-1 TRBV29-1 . CSVEDRGTFEAFF TGCAGCGTTGAAGATAGGGGGACCTTTGAAGCTTTCTTT
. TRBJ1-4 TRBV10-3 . CASIEGVGEKLFF TGTGCCAGCATTGAAGGAGTGGGTGAAAAACTGTTTTTT
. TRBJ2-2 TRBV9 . CASSVNRVGELFF TGTGCCAGCAGCGTAAACAGGGTCGGGGAGCTGTTTTTT
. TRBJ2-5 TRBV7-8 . CASSLGQVQETQYF TGTGCCAGCAGCTTAGGACAGGTTCAAGAGACCCAGTACTTC